This TCR beta chain was documented in a study of cytomegalovirus exposure and HLA in healthy donors. Trimming took 2 bases from V and 3 from J, leaving 11 bases between them. The CDR3 totals 14 residues. From germline, CDR1 is SGHVS and CDR2 FQNEAQ. Both 60 Vbeta primers and 13 Jbeta primers went into the PCR. Authors' analysis steps: It was a later analysis that counted about 80 million unique TCR beta chains, of which roughly 11 million were shared. Sequencing was performed with immunoSEQ multiplex PCR; in TCRdb, only in-frame clones are kept and a portion is missing. The DNA gave D and trimming, while V, J and clone size come from that table. This table holds 150,000 to 200,000 clones, roughly 87% found once. There are a few counts of this clone. Its antigen is currently unknown. General study points: There were several of the most significant clusters that appeared linked to common viral pathogens in a later analysis. Researchers counted 164 TCR beta chains as cytomegalovirus-associated.

This clonotype was obtained from a man aged 45-65 years in good health and CMV-seropositive. The rearrangement joins TRBV7-8 to TRBJ2-7, with a weak D call TRBD1 (6 bases). Sequenced material: PBMCs. The DNA for the CDR3 is TGTGCCAGCAGCTTAAGGGGGACGGACTACGAGCAGTACTTC. Protein sequence: CASSLRGTDYEQYF.